This entry describes one TCR beta chain. This entry comes from a study of cytomegalovirus exposure and HLA in healthy donors. The CDR3 spans 17 residues. Trimming left V 0 bases short and J 0 bases short, with 12 bases between. Germline lookup yields CDR1 SEHNR and CDR2 FQNEAQ (reference sequence). Researchers ran the PCR with 60 Vbeta and 13 Jbeta primers. Sequencing used immunoSEQ multiplex PCR; TCRdb keeps in-frame clones, though not all of them. The sample has 150,000 to 200,000 clones, about three quarters seen once. The genes are TRBV7-9 and TRBJ1-5; TRBD1 might be the D (5 bases). This TCR was recovered from a man aged 40-49 years in good health and CMV-seronegative. Input material: PBMCs. CDR3 residues: CASSLALGGYSNQPQHF. The DNA of the CDR3 is TGTGCCAGCAGCTTAGCGCTTGGGGGGTATAGCAATCAGCCCCAGCATTTT.